One T cell receptor beta chain is described in this entry. What this receptor recognizes is not known. Per-base qualities were not stored, and no clone one base away is much larger. This entry comes from a study of PD-L1 blockade in urothelial cancer (dated by TCRdb to 2017 to 2019). Background for the entire study: All patients started therapy in the mid-2010s and received atezolizumab 1,200 mg intravenously every 3 weeks. About 90% of the 29 patients were identified as males with urothelial cancer of bladder origin, and a prior smoking history was reported by 18 of 29 patients. An ECOG performance status of 0 or 1 was recorded for the patients, and 0 to 3 prior chemotherapy regimens had been received by the patients. Blood samples were analyzed at two time points: 3 weeks after treatment start (second dose) and 6 weeks after treatment start. A median of roughly 140,000 T cells and 80,000 to 95,000 unique TCRs was obtained from blood samples, and a median clonality of around 0.072 was observed. The study was an exploratory multi-omic analysis of somatic, immune and clinical correlates of response to PD-L1 blockade with atezolizumab in urothelial cancer. Pretreatment tumor samples and matched peripheral blood, collected serially before and after atezolizumab treatment, underwent TCR sequencing. Durable clinical benefit meant progression-free survival longer than 6 months, and TCR features were also tested against progression-free and overall survival. In the same patients, whole exome sequencing and RNA sequencing of pretreatment tumors were performed in addition to TCR sequencing. Nine patients reached durable clinical benefit, while fewer than 25 patients did not. Approximately 30 patients had pretreatment blood TCR-seq, about 24 had at least one posttreatment blood collection, and about 24 had tumor TCR-seq. Results and caveats for the whole study, not just this receptor: Greater expansion of tumor-associated TCR clones in peripheral blood 3 weeks after the start of treatment was observed in patients with durable benefit (n ≈ 22, p = 0.022). Small sample size (n ≈ 29) and many exploratory analyses mean the results are intended to be hypothesis-generating. A pretreatment peripheral blood TCR clonality below the median was linked to improved progression-free and overall survival.

The time point label of this sample denotes: pretreatment peripheral blood. The cohort comprised roughly 30 patients with locally advanced or metastatic urothelial carcinoma treated at Memorial Sloan Kettering on a trial protocol. Peripheral blood mononuclear cells were collected pretreatment and during treatment, at between 1 and 8 total time points per patient. The Qiagen DNeasy Blood extraction kit was used to purify genomic DNA from total PBMCs and tumor samples. PBMCs were collected pretreatment and during treatment, and were isolated and stored as previously described. In the germline V gene (reference sequence), CDR1 corresponds to SEHNR and CDR2 to FQNEAQ. Ends trimmed: V by 1 base, J by 10 bases; bases unmatched to a gene: 7. The CDR3 covers 16 residues, taking in both the cysteine and the phenylalanine. Only the CDR3 portion is preserved as DNA: 48 bases, with reading frame beginning at the first base.

Synthetic TCR analog templates were spiked into each PCR so that absolute template abundance could be estimated from read counts. TCRbeta CDR3 regions were amplified from genomic DNA with bias-controlled V and J gene primers using the immunoSEQ assay. Sequencing of rearranged TCRbeta segments was done at approximately 20X coverage. The study's own analysis went as follows. Clustering was used to correct sequencing errors, and CDR3s were annotated against IMGT so that V, D and J genes could be assigned. Only productive TCRbeta rearrangements were used in downstream analyses, excluding out-of-frame or stop-codon sequences. To compute clonality, Shannon entropy was normalized by the log of the number of unique productive sequences and then subtracted from one. Fisher's exact test with Benjamini-Hochberg correction, using a cutoff of adjusted p below 0.01, was how clones that differed between time points or between blood and tumor were identified. Held by TCRdb, this immuneACCESS table contains in-frame sequences only and omits some clones. Under half of the omission traces to an unresolved V gene where checked; the cause of the rest is unknown. The V and J calls and clone size come from that table; D and trimming were worked out from the DNA. The sample contains tens of thousands of clones, around four fifths of them found a single time. Less than 8.5% of the sample lies in the top ten.

The receptor chain draws on TRBV7-9 and TRBJ2-1, with TRBD2 identical over 13 junction bases. The sequence was collected from a man aged 35-49 years with urothelial cancer. The sample here was PBMCs, taken around atezolizumab (anti-PD-L1) treatment. The nucleotide sequence reads TGTGCCAGCAGCTTAGTACTAGCGGGAGGGCCGGGAGAGCAGTTCTTC. Translated, this gives CASSLVLAGGPGEQFF.